The subject of this entry is one T cell receptor (beta chain). Its antigen has not been determined. No qualities accompany the bases; no much larger clone lies one base away. This sample was taken from a study of blood T cell repertoires in COVID-19 (dated by TCRdb to 2020 to 2021). General notes on the study: Collaborator samples came from the United States, Italy and Spain and covered acute and convalescent phases of COVID-19. The prospective study material was composed of cDNA or gDNA derived from T cells, B-cell-depleted T cells, or PBMCs. HLA class I and class II types, where available, came from metadata supplied by the sample provider rather than from assay-based typing. Deeply sampled blood TCRbeta repertoires from subjects exposed to, actively infected with, or recovered from COVID-19 were included in the dataset. Samples came from the ongoing ImmuneRACE study (first 160 participants) plus 1,254 subjects from 6 global collaborators. The sample metadata nearly always contained a de-identified subject ID, COVID-19 status, age in years and sex. The repertoires were released in a freely available public database meant as a resource for research on the immune response to SARS-CoV-2. Results and caveats for the whole study, not just this receptor: The quantity of clinical and demographic metadata differed by source and by participant and was supplied without curation.

Collaborating institutions collected whole blood in K2EDTA tubes following their own protocols. For TCRbeta analysis, collaborators shipped samples as frozen whole blood, isolated PBMCs, or DNA extracted from either of those sample types. TCRbeta CDR3 regions were amplified from genomic DNA by means of the immunoSEQ Assay, a bias-controlled multiplex PCR. Turning to the authors' computational methods: Within the assay, amplification of reference gene primers was used to estimate how many nucleated cells each sample contained. To quantify the absolute abundance of each unique TCRbeta CDR3 rearrangement, sequence reads were collapsed and filtered. For each sample, productive Simpson clonality was calculated as the square root of Simpson's diversity index over productive rearrangements. TCRdb carries this immuneACCESS record with in-frame sequences only. Its versions omit some clonotypes, under half of them owing to an unresolved V gene in the studies checked, with the rest unexplained. D and trimming were read from the DNA, whereas the V and J calls and clone size are those reported in that table. The sample profile shows roughly 90,000 clones; more than 70% of them were found once. The top ten hold about 2% of the sample.

This receptor was taken from a man between 45 and 60 years old with acute or convalescent COVID-19. The sample consisted of peripheral blood.

The CDR3 reads as follows: CASSLWAGDTQYF. The DNA sequence follows: TGTGCCAGCAGCTTATGGGCGGGGGATACGCAGTATTTT. Here the chain combines TRBV5-4 and TRBJ2-3; the D gene is perhaps TRBD2, from 6 matching bases. Including the terminal cysteine and phenylalanine, the CDR3 comprises 13 residues. Of all the DNA, just the CDR3 is kept, 39 bases in frame from base 1. From a lookup of the germline V gene (reference sequence), CDR1 and CDR2 are SGHNT and YYREEE. V is cut by 2 bases and J by 6 bases, and the space between the germline ends is 10 bases. Reference TRBV5-4 and TRBJ2-3 genes cover what lies past the CDR3, so the full variable domain is ETGVTQSPTHLIKTRGQQVTLRCSSQSGHNTVSWYQQALGQGPQFIFQYYREEENGRGNFPPRFSGLQFPNYSSELNVNALELDDSALYLCASSLWAGDTQYFGPGTRLTVL.